This T cell receptor (beta chain) comes out of a study of CD8+ T cells in alopecia areata. CDR3 length equals 13 residues. The V gene's germline CDR1 is SQVTM and CDR2 ANQGSEA. V was clipped by 5 bases and J by 4 bases, with 14 bases between them. cDNA prepared by RNA extraction and subsequent reverse transcription served as the template for sequencing. Sequencing used immunoSEQ multiplex PCR; TCRdb keeps in-frame clones, though not all of them. The repertoire holds some 200,000 clones, roughly three fifths seen once, with 4.9% in the top ten. This chain links TRBV29-1 with TRBJ2-5; no clear D. The specimen sequenced was CD8+ T cells sorted from blood. This receptor was taken from a human donor in good health. CDR3 nucleotides: TGCAGCGTTATTCATCGGTTGGCAGAGACCCAGTACTTC. Translated, it gives CSVIHRLAETQYF.